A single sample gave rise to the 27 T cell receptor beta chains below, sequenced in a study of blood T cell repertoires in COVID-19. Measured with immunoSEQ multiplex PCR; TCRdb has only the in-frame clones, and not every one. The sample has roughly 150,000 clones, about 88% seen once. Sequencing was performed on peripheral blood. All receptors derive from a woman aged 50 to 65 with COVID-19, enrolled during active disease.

The CDR3 spells CASSPPWTGLRNTEAFF. The DNA for the CDR3 is TGTGCCAGCTCACCACCGTGGACAGGGTTACGGAACACTGAAGCTTTCTTT. The chain is built from TRBV18 and TRBJ1-1; 8 bases are a match to TRBD1. The J segment lost 1 base and the V segment lost 0 bases, leaving 7 bases of the junction unmatched. The CDR3 is 17 amino acids. CDR1 and CDR2 (germline): KGHSH, LQKENI. Together with reference TRBV18 and TRBJ1-1, the CDR3 gives the full variable domain: NAGVMQNPRHLVRRRGQEARLRCSPMKGHSHVYWYRQLPEEGLKFMVYLQKENIIDESGMPKERFSAEFPKEGPSILRIQQVVRGDSAAYFCASSPPWTGLRNTEAFFGQGTRLTVV.

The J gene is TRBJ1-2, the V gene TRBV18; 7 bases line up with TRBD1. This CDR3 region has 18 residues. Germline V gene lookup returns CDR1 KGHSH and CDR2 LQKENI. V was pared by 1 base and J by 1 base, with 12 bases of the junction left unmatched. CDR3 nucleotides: TGTGCCAGCTCACCACGAAATCCAGCTGGGACAGATAACTATGGCTACACCTTC. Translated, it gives CASSPRNPAGTDNYGYTF.

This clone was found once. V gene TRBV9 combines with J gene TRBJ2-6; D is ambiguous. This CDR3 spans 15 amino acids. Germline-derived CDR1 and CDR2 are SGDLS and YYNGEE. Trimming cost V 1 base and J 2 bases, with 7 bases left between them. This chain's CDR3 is CASSVRSTGANVLTF. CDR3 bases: TGTGCCAGCAGCGTAAGGAGTACTGGGGCCAACGTCCTGACTTTC.

The CDR3 region has the DNA TGTGCCTGGGGAGGGACAGGGGGCGCAGAGACCCAGTACTTC. It translates to CAWGGTGGAETQYF. V gene TRBV30 combines with J gene TRBJ2-5, with 12 positions matching TRBD1. Germline loops: CDR1 GTSNPN, CDR2 SVGIG (reference sequence). V shed 5 bases, J shed 4 bases, and the junction held 5 bases outside the gene matches. The CDR3 is 14 amino acids. The entire variable domain, with the rest obtained from reference TRBV30 and TRBJ2-5, is as follows: SQTIHQWPATLVQPVGSPLSLECTVEGTSNPNLYWYRQAAGRGLQLLFYSVGIGQISSEVPQNLSASRPQDRQFILSSKKLLLSDSGFYLCAWGGTGGAETQYFGPGTRLLVL.

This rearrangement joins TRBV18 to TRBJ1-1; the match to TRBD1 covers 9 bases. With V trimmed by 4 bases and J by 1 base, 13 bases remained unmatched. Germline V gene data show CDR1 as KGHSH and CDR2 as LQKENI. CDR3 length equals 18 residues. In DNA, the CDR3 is TGTGCCAGCTCACGACAGGGGGGAAGGTTGGCGCCGAACACTGAAGCTTTCTTT. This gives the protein CASSRQGGRLAPNTEAFF.

The DNA of the CDR3 is TGTGCCAGCAAGAGCGGGACAGGGGACTTTGGGAATCAGCCCCAGCATTTT. It translates to CASKSGTGDFGNQPQHF. The chain couples TRBV2 to TRBJ1-5, with 10 bases aligning to TRBD1. Germline V gene sequence: CDR1 SNHLY, CDR2 FYNNEI. The V gene end was trimmed by 7 bases and the J gene end by 4 bases; junction bases not matched to a gene: 13. The CDR3 is 17 amino acids.

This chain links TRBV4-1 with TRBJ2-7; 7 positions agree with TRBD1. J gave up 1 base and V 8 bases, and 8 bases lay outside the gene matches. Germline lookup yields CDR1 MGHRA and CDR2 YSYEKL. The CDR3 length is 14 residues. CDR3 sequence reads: CASQSEQGSYEQYF. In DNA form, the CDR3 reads TGCGCCAGCCAATCGGAACAGGGGTCCTACGAGCAGTACTTC.

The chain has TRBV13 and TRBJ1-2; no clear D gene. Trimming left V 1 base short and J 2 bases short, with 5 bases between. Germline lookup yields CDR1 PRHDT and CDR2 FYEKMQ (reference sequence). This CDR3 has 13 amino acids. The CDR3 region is CASSLEHNYGYTF. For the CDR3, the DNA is TGTGCCAGCAGCTTAGAGCACAACTATGGCTACACCTTC.

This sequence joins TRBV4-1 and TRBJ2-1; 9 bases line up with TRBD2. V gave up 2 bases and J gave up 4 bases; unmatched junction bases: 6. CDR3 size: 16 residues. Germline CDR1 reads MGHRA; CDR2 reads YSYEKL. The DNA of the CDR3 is TGCGCCAGCAGCCAACCTCTAGCGGGGACTTACAATGAGCAGTTCTTC. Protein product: CASSQPLAGTYNEQFF.

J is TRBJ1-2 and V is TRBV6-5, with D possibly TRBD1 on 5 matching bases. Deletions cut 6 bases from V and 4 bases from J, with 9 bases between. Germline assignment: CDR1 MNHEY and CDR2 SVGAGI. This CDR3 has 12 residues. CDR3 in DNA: TGTGCCAGCAGAGACAGCGTCTATGGCTACACCTTC. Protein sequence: CASRDSVYGYTF.

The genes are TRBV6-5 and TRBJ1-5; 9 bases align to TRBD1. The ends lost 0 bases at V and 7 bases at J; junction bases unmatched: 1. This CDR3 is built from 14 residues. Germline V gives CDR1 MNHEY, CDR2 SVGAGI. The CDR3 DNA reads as TGTGCCAGCAGTTACTCGGACAGGGGACAGCCCCAGCATTTT. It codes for CASSYSDRGQPQHF.

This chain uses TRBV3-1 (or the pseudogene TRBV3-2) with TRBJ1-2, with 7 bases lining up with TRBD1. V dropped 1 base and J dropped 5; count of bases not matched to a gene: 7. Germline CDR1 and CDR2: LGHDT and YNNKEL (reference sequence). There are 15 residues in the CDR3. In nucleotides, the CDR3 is TGTGCCAGCAGCCAAGCCTTTACAGGGGATTATGGCTACACCTTC. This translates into CASSQAFTGDYGYTF.

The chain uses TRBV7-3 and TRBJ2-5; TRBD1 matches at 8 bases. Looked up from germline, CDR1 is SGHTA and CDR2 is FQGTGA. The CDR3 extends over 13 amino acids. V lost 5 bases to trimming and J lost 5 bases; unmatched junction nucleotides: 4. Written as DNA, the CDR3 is TGTGCCAGCAGCCAGGGGGCGGGGGAGACCCAGTACTTC. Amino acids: CASSQGAGETQYF.

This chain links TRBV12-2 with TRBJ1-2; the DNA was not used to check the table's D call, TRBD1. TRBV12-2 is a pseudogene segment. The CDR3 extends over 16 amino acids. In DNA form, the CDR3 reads TGTGCAAGTCGCTTAGAAAGCAGGCGGCAGGGGTATGGCTACACCTTC. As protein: CASRLESRRQGYGYTF.

The CDR3 reads CASSTPQGFNEKLFF. In DNA, the CDR3 is TGTGCCAGCAGCACCCCGCAGGGATTTAATGAAAAACTGTTTTTT. The rearrangement links TRBV7-8 to TRBJ1-4, with D possibly being TRBD1 (5 bases). CDR1 and CDR2 (germline): SGHVS, FQNEAQ. This CDR3 spans 15 amino acids. Trimming pared 5 bases from V and 4 bases from J, leaving 14 bases between.

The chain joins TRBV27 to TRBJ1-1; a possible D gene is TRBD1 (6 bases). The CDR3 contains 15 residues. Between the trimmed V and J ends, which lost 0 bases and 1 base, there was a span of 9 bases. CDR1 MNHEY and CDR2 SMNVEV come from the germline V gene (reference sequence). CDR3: CASSLSTTGNTEAFF. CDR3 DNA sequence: TGTGCCAGCAGTTTATCAACGACAGGGAACACTGAAGCTTTCTTT.

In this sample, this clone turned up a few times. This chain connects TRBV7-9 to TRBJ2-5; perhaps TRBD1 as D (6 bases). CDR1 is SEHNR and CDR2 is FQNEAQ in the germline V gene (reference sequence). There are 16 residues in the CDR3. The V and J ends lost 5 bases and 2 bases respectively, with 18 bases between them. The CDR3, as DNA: TGTGCCAGCAGCAATTCCCTCCGGGACATACAAGAGACCCAGTACTTC. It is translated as CASSNSLRDIQETQYF.

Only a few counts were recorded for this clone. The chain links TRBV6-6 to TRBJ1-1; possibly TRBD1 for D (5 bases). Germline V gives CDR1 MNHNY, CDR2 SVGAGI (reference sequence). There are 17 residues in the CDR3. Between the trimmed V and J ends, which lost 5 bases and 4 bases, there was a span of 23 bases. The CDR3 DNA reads TGTGCCAGCAGTCGTACCACTTATGGGGCGATGATCACTGAAGCTTTCTTT. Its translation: CASSRTTYGAMITEAFF.

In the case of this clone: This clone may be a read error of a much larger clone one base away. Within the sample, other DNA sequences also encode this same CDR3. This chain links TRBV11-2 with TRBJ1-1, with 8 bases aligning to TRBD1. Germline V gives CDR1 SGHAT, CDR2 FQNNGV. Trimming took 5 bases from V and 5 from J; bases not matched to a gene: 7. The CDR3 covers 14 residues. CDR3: CASSPGQGSTEAFF. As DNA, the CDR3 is TGTGCCAGCAGCCCTGGACAGGGAAGTACTGAAGCTTTCTTT. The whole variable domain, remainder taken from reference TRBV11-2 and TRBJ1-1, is EAGVAQSPRYKIIEKRQSVAFWCNPISGHATLYWYQQILGQGPKLLIQFQNNGVVDDSQLPKDRFSAERLKGVDSTLKIQPAKLEDSAVYLCASSPGQGSTEAFFGQGTRLTVV.

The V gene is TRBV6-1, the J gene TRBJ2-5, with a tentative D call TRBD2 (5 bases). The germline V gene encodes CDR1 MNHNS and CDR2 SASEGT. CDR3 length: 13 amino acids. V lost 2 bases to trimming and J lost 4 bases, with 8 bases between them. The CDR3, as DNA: TGTGCCAGCAGTGAACGGAGGATAGAGACCCAGTACTTC. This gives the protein CASSERRIETQYF.

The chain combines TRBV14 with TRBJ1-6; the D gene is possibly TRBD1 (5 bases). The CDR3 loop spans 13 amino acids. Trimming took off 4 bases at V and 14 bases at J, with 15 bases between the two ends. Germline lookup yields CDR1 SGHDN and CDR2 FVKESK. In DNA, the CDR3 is TGTGCCAGCAGCCCACAGGTGGGGTGGGCCCTCCACTTT. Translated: CASSPQVGWALHF.

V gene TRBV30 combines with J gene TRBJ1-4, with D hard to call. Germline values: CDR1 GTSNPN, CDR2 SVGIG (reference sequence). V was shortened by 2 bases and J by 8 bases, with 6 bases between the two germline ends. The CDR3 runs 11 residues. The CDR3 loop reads CAWSTGEKLFF. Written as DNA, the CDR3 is TGTGCCTGGAGTACGGGGGAAAAACTGTTTTTT.

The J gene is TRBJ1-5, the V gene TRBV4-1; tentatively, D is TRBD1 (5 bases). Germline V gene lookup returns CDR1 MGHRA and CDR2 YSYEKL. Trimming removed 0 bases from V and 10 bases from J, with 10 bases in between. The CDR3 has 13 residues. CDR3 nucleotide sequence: TGCGCCAGCAGCCAAGATGGGGGGAGCCCCCAGCATTTT. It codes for CASSQDGGSPQHF.

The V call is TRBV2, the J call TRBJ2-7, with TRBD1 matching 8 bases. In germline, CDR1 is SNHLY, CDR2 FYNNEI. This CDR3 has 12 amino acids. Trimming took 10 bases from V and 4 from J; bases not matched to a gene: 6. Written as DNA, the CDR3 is TGTGCCATAAAGACAGGGGAATACGAGCAGTACTTC. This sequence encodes CAIKTGEYEQYF. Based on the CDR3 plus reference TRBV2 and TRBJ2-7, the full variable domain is EPEVTQTPSHQVTQMGQEVILRCVPISNHLYFYWYRQILGQKVEFLVSFYNNEISEKSEIFDDQFSVERPDGSNFTLKIRSTKLEDSAMYFCAIKTGEYEQYFGPGTRLTVT.

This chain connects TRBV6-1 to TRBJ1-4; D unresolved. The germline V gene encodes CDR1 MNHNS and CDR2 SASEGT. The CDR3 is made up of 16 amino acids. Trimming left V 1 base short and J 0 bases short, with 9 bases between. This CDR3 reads CASSEVGGPTNEKLFF. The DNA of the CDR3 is TGTGCCAGCAGTGAAGTGGGAGGGCCAACTAATGAAAAACTGTTTTTT.

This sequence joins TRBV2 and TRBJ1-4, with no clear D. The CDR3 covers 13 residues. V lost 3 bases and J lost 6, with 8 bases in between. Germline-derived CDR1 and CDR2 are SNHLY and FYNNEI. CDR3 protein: CASSDMADEKLFF. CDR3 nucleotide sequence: TGTGCCAGCAGTGATATGGCAGATGAAAAACTGTTTTTT.

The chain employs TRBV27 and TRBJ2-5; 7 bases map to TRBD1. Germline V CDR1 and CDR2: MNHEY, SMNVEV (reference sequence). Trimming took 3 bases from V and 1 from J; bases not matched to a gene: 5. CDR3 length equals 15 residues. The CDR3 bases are TGTGCCAGCAGTTTGCTAGGGACAGCCCAAGAGACCCAGTACTTC. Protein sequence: CASSLLGTAQETQYF.